Following are 6 T cell receptor beta chains from one sample sequenced in a study of siplizumab effects on memory and regulatory T cells. Some clones are missing from TCRdb's copy, which holds only in-frame ones; the method was immunoSEQ multiplex PCR. The sample records about 87,000 clones, 75% to 90% being singletons. Material for sequencing was CD4+ T cells sorted from blood. All receptors come from a human donor in good health.

The V gene is TRBV25-1, the J gene TRBJ1-5; D is unresolved. Germline V gene data show CDR1 as MGHDK and CDR2 as SYGVNS. V was pared by 4 bases and J by 0 bases, with 7 bases between. The CDR3 spans 14 residues. For the CDR3, the DNA is TGTGCCAGCAGTGCAACTGGTAGCAATCAGCCCCAGCATTTT. This encodes CASSATGSNQPQHF.

The chain combines TRBV6-1 with TRBJ2-1; D perhaps matches TRBD1 (5 bases). CDR3 length: 16 amino acids. CDR1 and CDR2 from the germline V gene are MNHNS and SASEGT. Trimming stripped 0 bases from V and 4 bases from J, with 13 bases between. CDR3 coding DNA: TGTGCCAGCAGTGAAGCAAGGCAGCCAGGGTACAATGAGCAGTTCTTC. It translates to CASSEARQPGYNEQFF.

The chain has TRBV25-1 and TRBJ1-3; 7 bases fit TRBD1. The V gene end was trimmed by 6 bases and the J gene end by 8 bases; junction bases not matched to a gene: 7. The CDR3 runs to 13 residues. The germline CDR1 and CDR2 sequences are MGHDK and SYGVNS. The CDR3 region has the DNA TGTGCCAGCAGCGCAGGGGGGACGGACACCATATATTTT. Translating gives CASSAGGTDTIYF.

The J gene is TRBJ2-7, the V gene TRBV28; 11 positions match TRBD1. The germline CDR1 and CDR2 sequences are MDHEN and SYDVKM. The CDR3 runs 14 residues. Trimming removed 7 bases from V and 3 bases from J; junction bases left unmatched: 5. The CDR3 is CASTRTGGSYEQYF. CDR3 DNA sequence: TGTGCCAGCACACGGACAGGGGGCAGCTACGAGCAGTACTTC.

This clone came up once. The chain has TRBV4-1 and TRBJ1-2; no firm D call. V was pared by 0 bases and J by 8 bases, with 7 bases between. The CDR3 has 12 amino acids. The germline V gene has CDR1 MGHRA and CDR2 YSYEKL. CDR3 residues: CASSQEIGGYTF. CDR3 DNA sequence: TGCGCCAGCAGCCAAGAAATAGGCGGCTACACCTTC.

The V and J genes are TRBV5-1 and TRBJ2-3; 10 bases line up with TRBD1. With V trimmed by 5 bases and J by 0 bases, 6 bases remained unmatched. The CDR3 runs 16 residues. Germline assignment: CDR1 SGHRS and CDR2 YFSETQ. In DNA, the CDR3 is TGCGCCAGCAGTGTCGACAGGGGGCGAAGCACAGATACGCAGTATTTT. Protein product: CASSVDRGRSTDTQYF.